This TCR beta chain derives from a study of Ad26.COV2.S vaccination and SARS-CoV-2 variants (dated by TCRdb to the early 2020s). Some background on the complete study: Vaccine-arm donors were drawn from COV1001, a multicentre, randomized, double-blind, placebo-controlled phase I-IIa trial of Ad26.COV2.S in healthy adults. A total of around 32 samples were included in the TCR-sequenced set, comprising around 20 Ad26.COV2.S vaccine recipients, 5 placebo recipients and 8 SARS-CoV-2 convalescent individuals. Blinding of investigators to trial group allocation was maintained during experiments and outcome assessment. Trial participants were randomized into five groups of five: low-dose or high-dose Ad26.COV2.S given once or twice, or placebo on both occasions. TCRbeta repertoire sequencing was used to assess the specificity and breadth of SARS-CoV-2-reactive T cell receptors after Ad26.COV2.S vaccination. Ad26.COV2.S was given intramuscularly at 5x10^10 or 1x10^11 viral particles, as a single shot or as two shots 56 days apart. The full study reports these points: Comparable non-spike TCR breadth was observed between vaccine and placebo recipients, consistent with only spike being contained in the vaccine. According to the authors, total T cell responses may have been underestimated by the TCR breadth and depth analyses. Substantial breadth of spike-specific CD8+ and CD4+ T cell responses was reported after vaccination. Compared with placebo recipients, Ad26.COV2.S recipients showed higher spike-specific TCR breadth (P = 0.0014). The study was not powered for comparison of responses between vaccine doses or regimens.

About this clone itself: Its binding antigen is unknown. Base qualities were left out, and no much larger clone turns up one base away.

Inclusive of the bounding cysteine and phenylalanine, the CDR3 is 15 residues long. The retained sequence is limited to the CDR3, 45 bases, with the frame set at the first base. CDR1 and CDR2 were assigned from the germline V gene as LGHNA and YSLEER. At the junction V is shortened by 2 bases and J by 3 bases, with 14 bases in between. What this sample's treatment or condition label stands for: over 15 received Ad26.COV2.S at low or high dose, single or two shots; five or six received placebo; per-sample allocation not given. Repertoires of vaccine and placebo recipients were sequenced from samples collected on day 63 after the first injection. Cohort 1b enrolled about 25 adults aged 18-55 years at a single site in Boston, USA, between 29 July and 7 August 2020. Ad26.COV2.S consisted of a replication-incompetent adenovirus type 26 vector by which a prefusion-stabilized SARS-CoV-2 spike protein from the original Wuhan strain was expressed.

TCRbeta CDR3 regions were sequenced with the immunoSEQ Assay. After extraction, genomic DNA underwent amplification by bias-controlled multiplex PCR, followed by high-throughput sequencing. The authors processed their data as follows. Collapsing and filtering of sequences were performed to quantify the absolute abundance of each unique TCRbeta CDR3 region. T cell fraction was estimated by normalization of TCRbeta template counts to usable DNA, with usable DNA being measured through amplification of reference genes present in all nucleated cells. Repertoire TCRs were annotated as SARS-CoV-2-specific when V gene, CDR3 amino acid sequence and J gene were exactly matched to a known reactive TCR set. The reference SARS-CoV-2 TCR set came from MIRA and was filtered for enrichment in COVID-19-positive ImmuneCODE repertoires, removing public or cross-reactive TCRs. Drawing on the MIRA antigens, annotated TCRs were analysed further at the level of specific ORF or position within ORF. Breadth was defined as annotated unique rearrangements over total unique productive rearrangements; depth was the summed frequency of those rearrangements. Group comparisons of TCR breadth used two-sided Wilcoxon rank-sum tests. TCRdb retrieved this table from immuneACCESS and kept in-frame rearrangements only. Not all clones are present; in checked studies, unresolved V genes account for under half, and no reason is known for the remainder. That table furnishes V, J and clone size, whereas the DNA furnished D and trimming. The sample profile shows about 350,000 clones; roughly 90% of them were found once. Of the sample, around 5.8% falls within the top ten clones.

Sequenced here: peripheral blood, sampled in a trial of Ad26.COV2.S vaccine versus placebo. The source is a person between 18 and 59 years old who received the Ad26.COV2.S COVID-19 vaccine or a placebo. This chain is built from TRBV4-3 and TRBJ2-7, with TRBD1 perhaps the D gene, on 6 matching bases. The DNA sequence is TGCGCCAGCAGCCAAAATAAGGGACACCTCTACGAGCAGTACTTC. Its coded protein is CASSQNKGHLYEQYF.